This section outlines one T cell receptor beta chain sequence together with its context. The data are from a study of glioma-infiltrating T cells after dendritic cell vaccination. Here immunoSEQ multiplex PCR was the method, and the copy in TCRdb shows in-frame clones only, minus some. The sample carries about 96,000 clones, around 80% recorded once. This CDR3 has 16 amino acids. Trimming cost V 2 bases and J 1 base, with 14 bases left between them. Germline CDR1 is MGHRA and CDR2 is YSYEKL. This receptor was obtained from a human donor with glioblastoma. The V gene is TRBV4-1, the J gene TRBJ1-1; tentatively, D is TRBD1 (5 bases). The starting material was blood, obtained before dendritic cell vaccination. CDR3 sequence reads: CASSQWQGRTNTEAFF. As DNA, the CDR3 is TGCGCCAGCAGCCAATGGCAGGGTAGAACGAACACTGAAGCTTTCTTT.